This T cell receptor (beta chain) was observed in a study of cytomegalovirus exposure and HLA in healthy donors (dated 2017 in TCRdb). A note on the overall study: A later analysis indicated that the roughly 130 validation repertoires were generated on the platform also employed for the approximately 670 repertoires of the first cohort. The aim of the study was to test whether cataloging public T cell receptors could identify signatures of past pathogen exposure. Along with the approximately 700-subject first cohort, a separate validation cohort of approximately 110 different subjects was used. The study combined high-throughput TCR immunosequencing, statistical association of individual TCRs with disease status, and machine learning to predict cytomegalovirus infection status.

Per the germline V gene, MNHNS is the CDR1 and SASEGT is the CDR2. Trimming takes 1 base off V and 1 base off J; junction bases not matched to a gene: 4. The CDR3 runs 17 residues from the cysteine to the phenylalanine. The read is trimmed to its CDR3 DNA, 51 bases read in frame from base 1. Donors formed part of the validation cohort, which comprised 120 subjects and was distinct from the first cohort of under 750 subjects. Libraries were constructed by the immunoSEQ multiplex PCR assay. In the authors' own workflow: A statistical classification framework was built to diagnose cytomegalovirus status from the catalog of TCR beta chain sequences. TCRdb took this table from immuneACCESS and kept in-frame rearrangements with V and J called. Such tables lack part of the clones; where checked against another copy, unresolved V genes explain under half of the gap, and the rest is unexplained. V and J calls and clone size follow that table, whereas D and trimming were derived from the DNA. In this sample the table shows 200,000 to 250,000 clones, around 87% of which occur a single time. The ten most abundant clones make up 2% to 2.5% of the sample.

The investigation overall reported the following: It was suggested by the authors that the approach could potentially be generalized to other disease states and immunological phenotypes. Most TCR sequences were seen in very few donors, while some public TCRs were found in many individuals. Subsequent analysis determined that TCRs grouped into clusters in the first cohort also showed a tendency toward co-occurrence across the 130 or so validation repertoires, and approximately 93% of cluster scores exceeded 0. Cytomegalovirus status was reported to be diagnosed by the classifier with high specificity and sensitivity in both the original and validation cohorts. The study listed 150 to 200 TCR beta chains as associated with cytomegalovirus. A few of the identified cytomegalovirus-associated TCR beta chains were confirmed in vitro to be specific for cytomegalovirus antigens. All 120 or so repertoires were used to score co-occurrence in the validation cohort in a later analysis, because that analysis had no HLA typing for the cohort.

A few counts support this clone. No antigen is known for it. No base qualities exist here, and no much larger clone lies one base off it. The sequence was obtained from a woman aged 18-29 years in good health and CMV-seropositive. The chain is encoded by TRBV6-1 joined to TRBJ2-1; TRBD2 agrees with 10 junctional bases. The material sequenced was PBMCs. The base sequence is TGTGCCAGCAGTGAAGTAGCGGGAGGCGGATCCTACAATGAGCAGTTCTTC. Translated, it reads CASSEVAGGGSYNEQFF.